The 28 T cell receptor beta chains below all came from one sample that was sequenced in a study of blood T cell repertoires in COVID-19. TCRdb's table, derived via immunoSEQ multiplex PCR, lists solely in-frame clones and lacks some. The top ten hold roughly 6.3% of the sample, which has about 94,000 clones, more than 65% seen once. Input material: peripheral blood. Receptors were obtained from a man aged 60 to 75 with acute or convalescent COVID-19.

The chain links TRBV9 to TRBJ1-5; D not resolved. This CDR3 comprises 15 residues. The V end lost 0 bases, the J end lost 3 bases, and 10 bases lay between the germline ends. Germline CDR1 SGDLS, CDR2 YYNGEE. The CDR3 sequence is CASSVGGDLNQPQHF. CDR3 nucleotide sequence: TGTGCCAGCAGCGTAGGAGGTGACCTCAATCAGCCCCAGCATTTT.

The J gene is TRBJ1-5, the V gene TRBV30, with 7 bases that match TRBD1. This CDR3 has 15 amino acids. V was clipped by 3 bases and J by 0 bases; unmatched bases: 5. Germline V gene lookup returns CDR1 GTSNPN and CDR2 SVGIG (reference sequence). CDR3 DNA sequence: TGTGCCTGGAGCGCGGGACAGTATAGCAATCAGCCCCAGCATTTT. This translates into CAWSAGQYSNQPQHF. Variable domain in full (rest from reference TRBV30 and TRBJ1-5): SQTIHQWPATLVQPVGSPLSLECTVEGTSNPNLYWYRQAAGRGLQLLFYSVGIGQISSEVPQNLSASRPQDRQFILSSKKLLLSDSGFYLCAWSAGQYSNQPQHFGDGTRLSIL.

This chain uses TRBV14 with TRBJ1-6, with 9 bases aligning to TRBD1. V shed 4 bases and J 7 bases; nucleotides not matched to a gene: 8. CDR3 length: 16 residues. The germline CDR1 and CDR2 sequences are SGHDN and FVKESK. CDR3 coding DNA: TGTGCCAGCAGCCGAAACACAGGGGGCCGAAATTCACCCCTCCACTTT. It codes for CASSRNTGGRNSPLHF.

The chain links TRBV28 to TRBJ1-1; TRBD1 agrees at 9 bases. Germline CDR1 is MDHEN and CDR2 is SYDVKM. With V trimmed by 4 bases and J by 11 bases, 8 bases remained unmatched. This CDR3 comprises 13 residues. The CDR3 DNA follows: TGTGCCAGCAGTTCCCACAGGGGGCAAGTGGCTTTCTTT. It is translated as CASSSHRGQVAFF.

This sequence joins TRBV7-2 and TRBJ1-3, with D possibly being TRBD1 (5 bases). This CDR3 contains 16 residues. Germline V gives CDR1 SGHTA, CDR2 FQGNSA. V lost 1 base to trimming and J lost 2 bases, with 12 bases between them. The CDR3: CASSLEGGVAGNTIYF. The DNA for the CDR3 is TGTGCCAGCAGCTTAGAGGGAGGGGTAGCTGGAAACACCATATATTTT. The entire variable domain, with the rest obtained from reference TRBV7-2 and TRBJ1-3, is as follows: GAGVSQSPSNKVTEKGKDVELRCDPISGHTALYWYRQSLGQGLEFLIYFQGNSAPDKSGLPSDRFSAERTGGSVSTLTIQRTQQEDSAVYLCASSLEGGVAGNTIYFGEGSWLTVV.

This clone was counted only a few times. Other nucleotide sequences in the sample specify the same CDR3. The J gene is TRBJ1-2, the V gene TRBV25-1; TRBD1 matches at 9 bases. The CDR3 is 16 amino acids. V was clipped by 4 bases and J by 5 bases; unmatched bases: 11. CDR1 and CDR2 from the germline V gene are MGHDK and SYGVNS. The DNA of the CDR3 is TGTGCCAGCAGTGGCGTACAGGGGGCGCTTGGGTATGGCTACACCTTC. Protein: CASSGVQGALGYGYTF.

The chain uses TRBV18 and TRBJ1-2; 7 bases map to TRBD1. In germline, CDR1 is KGHSH, CDR2 LQKENI. This CDR3 spans 13 amino acids. V trimming: 6 bases; J trimming: 4 bases; junction bases outside the gene matches: 5. CDR3: CASSQGQIYGYTF. The CDR3 DNA sequence: TGTGCCAGCTCTCAGGGACAGATCTATGGCTACACCTTC.

The J gene is TRBJ1-4, the V gene TRBV25-1, with D possibly matching TRBD1 (6 bases). V was shortened by 8 bases and J by 8 bases, with 21 bases between the two germline ends. Germline CDR1 and CDR2: MGHDK and SYGVNS. This CDR3 spans 15 amino acids. This chain's CDR3 is CASGQTGSVGEKLFF. The CDR3 region has the DNA TGTGCCAGCGGCCAAACAGGGAGTGTAGGGGAAAAACTGTTTTTT. The full variable domain, completed using reference TRBV25-1 and TRBJ1-4, is EADIYQTPRYLVIGTGKKITLECSQTMGHDKMYWYQQDPGMELHLIHYSYGVNSTEKGDLSSESTVSRIRTEHFPLTLESARPSHTSQYLCASGQTGSVGEKLFFGSGTQLSVL.

The genes are TRBV19 and TRBJ1-3, with 11 bases aligning to TRBD1. With 9 bases clipped from V and 0 bases from J, the junction kept 1 base outside the gene matches. This CDR3 contains 14 residues. The germline CDR1 and CDR2 sequences are LNHDA and SQIVND (reference sequence). CDR3 sequence: CASGTGGSGNTIYF. As DNA, the CDR3 is TGTGCCAGCGGGACAGGGGGCTCTGGAAACACCATATATTTT.

This clone was seen just once. This chain joins TRBV5-1 and TRBJ2-7, with D perhaps TRBD1 (5 bases). From germline, CDR1 is SGHRS and CDR2 YFSETQ. The CDR3 has 16 amino acids. Trimming pared 5 bases from V and 5 bases from J, leaving 23 bases between. The CDR3 nucleotides read TGCGCCAGCAGGGTAGTATTGGCTCCAGGGTTCCACGAGCAGTACTTC. This translates into CASRVVLAPGFHEQYF.

V usage is TRBV2 and J usage is TRBJ2-2; 9 bases fit TRBD1. The junction had 13 bases not matched to a gene; V was cut back by 7 bases and J by 4 bases. Looked up from germline, CDR1 is SNHLY and CDR2 is FYNNEI. CDR3 size: 17 residues. This CDR3 is CASNQRSGQGPTGELFF. In DNA form, the CDR3 reads TGTGCCAGCAATCAGCGAAGCGGACAGGGGCCCACCGGGGAGCTGTTTTTT.

The rearrangement joins TRBV6-5 to TRBJ1-5; D unclear. V dropped 6 bases and J dropped 1 base, with 7 bases sitting between them. From germline, CDR1 is MNHEY and CDR2 SVGAGI. This CDR3 region has 13 residues. Here the CDR3 reads CASRLMSNQPQHF. In DNA form, the CDR3 reads TGTGCCAGCAGGCTAATGAGCAATCAGCCCCAGCATTTT.

CDR3 in amino acids: CASSTRDRDYGYTF. The CDR3, as DNA: TGTGCCAGCAGCACCCGGGACAGGGACTATGGCTACACCTTC. The gene calls are TRBV9 and TRBJ1-2; TRBD1 agrees at 9 bases. V lost 4 bases to trimming and J lost 3 bases; unmatched junction nucleotides: 4. This CDR3 has 14 residues. Germline assignment: CDR1 SGDLS and CDR2 YYNGEE.

This clone showed up just once. V gene TRBV6-1 combines with J gene TRBJ1-1, with 8 bases aligning to TRBD1. Germline lookup yields CDR1 MNHNS and CDR2 SASEGT. The CDR3 runs to 17 residues. Trimming at V came to 0 bases and at J to 5 bases, leaving 11 bases not matched to a gene. The CDR3 DNA reads as TGTGCCAGCAGTGAAGCCCCCAGGACAGGGAGGTATACTGAAGCTTTCTTT. It specifies CASSEAPRTGRYTEAFF.

The V gene is TRBV7-2, the J gene TRBJ2-5; weak D call: TRBD2 (6 bases). With 7 bases removed from V and 0 bases from J, the gap between germline ends came to 12 bases. The CDR3 runs 14 residues. CDR1 is SGHTA, CDR2 FQGNSA, per germline. CDR3 sequence (DNA): TGTGCCAGCACTTTGGGACTTTACCAAGAGACCCAGTACTTC. As protein: CASTLGLYQETQYF. The variable domain in full, completed from reference TRBV7-2 and TRBJ2-5, reads GAGVSQSPSNKVTEKGKDVELRCDPISGHTALYWYRQSLGQGLEFLIYFQGNSAPDKSGLPSDRFSAERTGGSVSTLTIQRTQQEDSAVYLCASTLGLYQETQYFGPGTRLLVL.

This clone was seen only once. This chain connects TRBV4-3 to TRBJ2-1; 10 bases map to TRBD1. This CDR3 comprises 15 residues. Germline V gene sequence: CDR1 LGHNA, CDR2 YSLEER. V was pared by 0 bases and J by 6 bases, with 2 bases of the junction left unmatched. The CDR3 DNA sequence: TGCGCCAGCAGCCAAGAGGACAGGGGGGTCAATGAGCAGTTCTTC. It yields the protein CASSQEDRGVNEQFF.

The CDR3 coding sequence is TGTGCCAGCAGCTTGGCGACTAGCGGGGGAGATACGCAGTATTTT. Amino acids: CASSLATSGGDTQYF. This chain uses TRBV5-4 with TRBJ2-3; 12 bases line up with TRBD2. The CDR3 loop spans 15 amino acids. The junction had 1 base not matched to a gene; V was cut back by 0 bases and J by 5 bases. CDR1 and CDR2 (germline): SGHNT, YYREEE (reference sequence).

This sequence joins TRBV19 and TRBJ1-2, with a weak D call TRBD1 (5 bases). The germline V gene has CDR1 LNHDA and CDR2 SQIVND (reference sequence). The V end lost 6 bases, the J end lost 0 bases, and 20 bases lay between the germline ends. The CDR3 length is 17 residues. CDR3 nucleotides: TGTGCCAGTAGGTATCTAGCGCGGGGCCAAGCTAACTATGGCTACACCTTC. Its translation: CASRYLARGQANYGYTF.

The chain carries TRBV28 and TRBJ1-1, with TRBD1 matching 8 bases. This CDR3 is 15 amino acids long. The germline V gene has CDR1 MDHEN and CDR2 SYDVKM. J was trimmed by 4 bases and V by 5 bases; bases with no gene match: 9. CDR3 DNA: TGTGCCAGCAGTCCGAGGACAGGGAGGGTCACTGAAGCTTTCTTT. It yields the protein CASSPRTGRVTEAFF.

V and J are TRBV19 and TRBJ1-5; 7 bases map to TRBD1. The CDR3 extends over 14 amino acids. CDR1 LNHDA and CDR2 SQIVND come from the germline V gene (reference sequence). V dropped 7 bases and J dropped 4; count of bases not matched to a gene: 7. The CDR3 coding sequence is TGTGCCAGTAAGGAACAGGGGTGGAATCAGCCCCAGCATTTT. The encoded protein is CASKEQGWNQPQHF.

This chain connects TRBV10-2 to TRBJ2-1, with TRBD2 identical over 10 bases. The CDR3 extends over 14 amino acids. Germline V gene sequence: CDR1 WSHSY, CDR2 SAAADI. With V trimmed by 6 bases and J by 6 bases, 5 bases remained unmatched. The DNA of the CDR3 is TGCGCCAGCAGACAGGGACTAGCGCTCAATGAGCAGTTCTTC. Its translation is CASRQGLALNEQFF.

This clone was seen just once. J is TRBJ2-5 and V is TRBV5-4; 7 bases agree with TRBD1. In germline, CDR1 is SGHNT, CDR2 YYREEE (reference sequence). The V segment lost 2 bases and the J segment 4 bases; nucleotides outside the gene matches: 2. CDR3 size: 13 residues. In DNA form, the CDR3 reads TGTGCCAGCAGCTTACAGGGGTCAGAGACCCAGTACTTC. It codes for CASSLQGSETQYF. The entire variable domain, with the rest obtained from reference TRBV5-4 and TRBJ2-5, is as follows: ETGVTQSPTHLIKTRGQQVTLRCSSQSGHNTVSWYQQALGQGPQFIFQYYREEENGRGNFPPRFSGLQFPNYSSELNVNALELDDSALYLCASSLQGSETQYFGPGTRLLVL.

This clone was found a few times. J is TRBJ1-5 and V is TRBV2; TRBD1 matches 8 bases. V lost 5 bases and J lost 4; bases outside the gene matches: 10. Germline-derived CDR1 and CDR2 are SNHLY and FYNNEI. The CDR3 has 16 residues. CDR3 residues: CASSKWTGYGNQPQHF. DNA of the CDR3: TGTGCCAGCAGTAAATGGACAGGGTACGGGAATCAGCCCCAGCATTTT.

The genes are TRBV5-1 and TRBJ1-1, with D possibly TRBD1 on 5 matching bases. Germline lookup yields CDR1 SGHRS and CDR2 YFSETQ. Trimming shortened V by 1 base and J by 7 bases, and 26 bases separated the two germline ends. The CDR3 has 18 residues. CDR3 sequence: CASSLLGPFFGGSVEAFF. The CDR3 nucleotides read TGCGCCAGCAGCTTGTTAGGTCCATTTTTTGGGGGGTCCGTTGAAGCTTTCTTT.

The J gene is TRBJ1-1, the V gene TRBV19, with 7 bases aligning to TRBD1. V lost 6 bases and J lost 4; bases outside the gene matches: 8. Germline CDR1 is LNHDA and CDR2 is SQIVND (reference sequence). The CDR3 contains 14 residues. CDR3 sequence (DNA): TGTGCCAGTAGGTCACAGGGGACTGGCACTGAAGCTTTCTTT. The encoded protein is CASRSQGTGTEAFF.

This clone was seen just once. The chain recombines TRBV5-1 with TRBJ2-7, with D possibly being TRBD1 (8 bases). Germline-derived CDR1 and CDR2 are SGHRS and YFSETQ. V was cut by 0 bases and J by 2 bases, with 24 bases left in between. This CDR3 region has 19 residues. CDR3 residues: CASSLGTGPWAGDTYEQYF. In DNA, the CDR3 is TGCGCCAGCAGCTTGGGGACAGGGCCGTGGGCGGGGGATACCTACGAGCAGTACTTC.

The chain uses TRBV5-1 and TRBJ2-5; TRBD2 agrees at 10 bases. CDR1 is SGHRS and CDR2 is YFSETQ in the germline V gene. J was trimmed by 5 bases and V by 3 bases; bases with no gene match: 16. The CDR3 runs 18 residues. CDR3 protein: CASSWSLTAGGPVETQYF. In DNA, the CDR3 is TGCGCCAGCAGCTGGTCCTTGACAGCGGGGGGGCCCGTTGAGACCCAGTACTTC.

This chain uses TRBV10-3 with TRBJ2-7; 8 nucleotides align to TRBD1. The V segment lost 11 bases and the J segment 2 bases; nucleotides outside the gene matches: 2. CDR1 and CDR2 from the germline V gene are ENHRY and SYGVKD. The CDR3 length is 11 residues. This chain's CDR3 is CASGQAYEQYF. DNA of the CDR3: TGTGCCTCGGGACAGGCCTACGAGCAGTACTTC.